Sequencing of this T cell receptor (beta chain) was carried out in a study of cytomegalovirus exposure and HLA in healthy donors. Study information: From some 190 million T cells, an earlier analysis saw 90 million to 130 million unique TCR beta sequences. Unique TCRs numbering about 85 million, obtained from HLA-typed donors, made up an early data release.

This clone was seen a single time. Its antigen is undetermined. Study observations and caveats: Analyses of presence/absence relied on an assumption of roughly uniform sequencing depth across donors.

A multiplex PCR was run with 60 Vbeta primers and 13 Jbeta primers. TCRdb's copy holds only in-frame clones and misses some; the assay was immunoSEQ multiplex PCR. Among roughly 100,000 clones listed, under 85% were seen once. This CDR3 region has 13 residues. Germline-derived CDR1 and CDR2 are ENHRY and SYGVKD. V was cut by 11 bases and J by 10 bases, with 18 bases left in between. The chain recombines TRBV10-3 with TRBJ1-6; D is undetermined. The sample taken for sequencing was PBMCs. The source is a female donor in good health and CMV-seropositive. CDR3 DNA: TGTGCCTCACGGGGTTTCGACTTATCACCCCTCCACTTT. This sequence encodes CASRGFDLSPLHF.